The 30 T cell receptor beta chains given below trace back to one sample, sequenced in a study of blood T cell repertoires in COVID-19. The method was immunoSEQ multiplex PCR; TCRdb's version includes in-frame clones alone and lacks a portion of them. This repertoire shows fewer than 450,000 clones, roughly 90% found once; its top ten account for 7% to 8%. The sequenced sample consisted of peripheral blood. Receptors originate from an older woman with COVID-19, enrolled during active disease.

With respect to this clone: Other DNA sequences within the sample encode an identical CDR3. The CDR3 DNA follows: TGTGCCAGCAGCTTAGGGGGAGCGGGAACTGAAGCTTTCTTT. Encoded protein: CASSLGGAGTEAFF. The chain carries TRBV7-2 and TRBJ1-1; D gene uncertain. The V end was cut by 1 base, the J end by 5 bases, with 11 bases between. Germline V gene data show CDR1 as SGHTA and CDR2 as FQGNSA. CDR3 length: 14 amino acids.

This chain joins TRBV21-1 and TRBJ2-1; TRBD1 is taken as the D call from the table, unchecked against the DNA. TRBV21-1 is noted as a pseudogene. The CDR3 is made up of 15 amino acids. DNA of the CDR3: TGTGCCAGCAGGGGCCACAGGACCTCCTACAATGAGCAGTTCTTC. This codes for CASRGHRTSYNEQFF.

This chain links TRBV7-9 with TRBJ1-2; D is undetermined. CDR3 length: 13 amino acids. Germline V gene lookup returns CDR1 SEHNR and CDR2 FQNEAQ (reference sequence). Between the trimmed V and J ends, which lost 2 bases and 6 bases, there was a span of 10 bases. The CDR3 sequence is CASSLLPGHGYTF. CDR3 nucleotides: TGTGCCAGCAGCTTACTCCCGGGTCATGGCTACACCTTC.

This rearrangement joins TRBV27 to TRBJ1-5; possible D gene TRBD1, 6 bases. V dropped 2 bases and J dropped 7 bases, with 12 bases sitting between them. Germline V gene lookup returns CDR1 MNHEY and CDR2 SMNVEV (reference sequence). CDR3 length: 14 residues. DNA for the CDR3: TGTGCCAGCAGTTTAGGCGGGGGCGGGCAGCCCCAGCATTTT. Translating it yields CASSLGGGGQPQHF.

This chain connects TRBV6-2 or TRBV6-3 to TRBJ2-7, with D maybe TRBD2 (6 bases). Looked up from germline, CDR1 is MNHEY and CDR2 is SVGEGT. The CDR3 spans 17 residues. V shed 0 bases and J shed 0 bases, with 15 bases lying between them. Written as DNA, the CDR3 is TGTGCCAGCAGTTACTCGGCCGGGACTTCTGCCTCCTACGAGCAGTACTTC. Its translation is CASSYSAGTSASYEQYF.

In the case of this clone: Other DNA sequences from this sample encode an identical CDR3 as well. The J gene is TRBJ1-1, the V gene TRBV30; D gene ambiguous. This CDR3 has 11 residues. The V end lost 0 bases, the J end lost 8 bases, and 7 bases lay between the germline ends. Germline V gene data show CDR1 as GTSNPN and CDR2 as SVGIG (reference sequence). CDR3 amino acids: CAWSVMAEAFF. The CDR3 nucleotides read TGTGCCTGGAGTGTAATGGCCGAAGCTTTCTTT.

Written as DNA, the CDR3 is TGTGCCAGCAGTCCTCGTAGAAATCAGCCCCAGCATTTT. It is translated as CASSPRRNQPQHF. The chain links TRBV27 to TRBJ1-5; D is undetermined. Germline V lookup: CDR1 MNHEY, CDR2 SMNVEV (reference sequence). This CDR3 contains 13 residues. The V and J ends lost 5 bases and 4 bases respectively, with 9 bases between them.

The CDR3 nucleotides are TGTGCTAGTGGTTTGGTAGGACAAAGTCCCGGGACAGGGGTGTACGAGCAGTACTTC. Its protein is CASGLVGQSPGTGVYEQYF. The chain joins TRBV12-5 to TRBJ2-7; 10 bases are shared with TRBD1. J was trimmed by 4 bases and V by 0 bases; bases with no gene match: 15. This CDR3 contains 19 residues. CDR1 and CDR2 (germline): LGHNT, FRNRAP.

The chain employs TRBV10-3 and TRBJ1-1, with TRBD1 identical over 7 bases. The germline gives CDR1 ENHRY, CDR2 SYGVKD. V lost 4 bases to trimming and J lost 4 bases; unmatched junction nucleotides: 0. This CDR3 has 12 amino acids. The CDR3 loop is CAISAGGTEAFF. The CDR3 nucleotides read TGTGCCATCAGTGCAGGGGGCACTGAAGCTTTCTTT.

CDR3 residues: CASSQFLTGVNTEAFF. CDR3 nucleotide sequence: TGCGCCAGCAGCCAATTTCTTACCGGGGTGAACACTGAAGCTTTCTTT. V is TRBV4-1 and J is TRBJ1-1; D is unresolved. V was cut by 2 bases and J by 0 bases, with 13 bases left in between. CDR1 and CDR2 from the germline V gene are MGHRA and YSYEKL. The length of the CDR3 is 16 residues.

This sequence joins TRBV9 and TRBJ2-1, with 12 bases identical to TRBD2. Germline-derived CDR1 and CDR2 are SGDLS and YYNGEE. The CDR3 runs 16 residues. Trimming took 3 bases from V and 7 from J; bases not matched to a gene: 8. The CDR3 coding sequence is TGTGCCAGCAGCGGGCTAGCGGGGGGGCCTGGAAATGAGCAGTTCTTC. Protein sequence: CASSGLAGGPGNEQFF.

The chain couples TRBV7-2 to TRBJ1-3; D not certain. CDR3 length: 15 amino acids. Trimming shortened V by 5 bases and J by 4 bases, and 15 bases separated the two germline ends. CDR1 and CDR2 (germline): SGHTA, FQGNSA. The CDR3 sequence is CASSPQAGSGNTIYF. In nucleotides, the CDR3 is TGTGCCAGCAGCCCCCAGGCGGGATCCGGAAACACCATATATTTT. The entire variable domain, with the rest obtained from reference TRBV7-2 and TRBJ1-3, is as follows: GAGVSQSPSNKVTEKGKDVELRCDPISGHTALYWYRQSLGQGLEFLIYFQGNSAPDKSGLPSDRFSAERTGGSVSTLTIQRTQQEDSAVYLCASSPQAGSGNTIYFGEGSWLTVV.

The rearrangement uses TRBV19 and TRBJ1-3; perhaps TRBD1 as D (5 bases). CDR1 and CDR2 (germline): LNHDA, SQIVND (reference sequence). This CDR3 is 13 amino acids long. The CDR3 DNA follows: TGTGGAACCAGGGCGAGCTCTGGAAACACCATATATTTT. Amino acid sequence: CGTRASSGNTIYF.

The DNA of the CDR3 is TGTGCCAGCAGCTCCTCGACAGGGGGCCACGAGCAGTACTTC. Translation gives CASSSSTGGHEQYF. The chain carries TRBV2 and TRBJ2-7; 10 bases fit TRBD1. V was clipped by 6 bases and J by 5 bases; unmatched bases: 7. CDR3 length: 14 residues. Germline CDR1 SNHLY, CDR2 FYNNEI.

The V and J genes are TRBV10-2 and TRBJ1-2; D is perhaps TRBD1 (5 bases). Germline V gene data show CDR1 as WSHSY and CDR2 as SAAADI. This CDR3 spans 14 amino acids. V gave up 3 bases and J gave up 4 bases, with 12 bases separating them. CDR3 in amino acids: CASSERGYFYGYTF. For the CDR3, the DNA is TGCGCCAGCAGTGAAAGGGGTTATTTCTATGGCTACACCTTC.

The chain joins TRBV2 to TRBJ1-4; D is possibly TRBD1 (6 bases). V dropped 2 bases and J dropped 4 bases, with 8 bases sitting between them. The CDR3 is 14 amino acids. Germline V CDR1 and CDR2: SNHLY, FYNNEI. The CDR3 is CASSEQGGNEKLFF. The CDR3 bases are TGTGCCAGCAGTGAACAAGGGGGTAATGAAAAACTGTTTTTT. Supplemented by reference TRBV2 and TRBJ1-4, the full variable domain reads EPEVTQTPSHQVTQMGQEVILRCVPISNHLYFYWYRQILGQKVEFLVSFYNNEISEKSEIFDDQFSVERPDGSNFTLKIRSTKLEDSAMYFCASSEQGGNEKLFFGSGTQLSVL.

This clone was recorded a few times. The chain uses TRBV5-1 and TRBJ1-1; D uncertain. The V end lost 6 bases, the J end lost 0 bases, and 12 bases lay between the germline ends. Per germline, CDR1 SGHRS and CDR2 YFSETQ. The CDR3 runs 14 residues. The CDR3 here is CASKGGGLNTEAFF. In DNA, the CDR3 is TGCGCCAGCAAGGGAGGAGGGTTGAACACTGAAGCTTTCTTT. Full variable domain (rest looked up from reference TRBV5-1 and TRBJ1-1): KAGVTQTPRYLIKTRGQQVTLSCSPISGHRSVSWYQQTPGQGLQFLFEYFSETQRNKGNFPGRFSGRQFSNSRSEMNVSTLELGDSALYLCASKGGGLNTEAFFGQGTRLTVV.

The chain carries TRBV27 and TRBJ2-7, with D maybe TRBD1 (8 bases). Trimming took off 7 bases at V and 6 bases at J, with 22 bases between the two ends. The CDR3 has 15 residues. Germline V CDR1 and CDR2: MNHEY, SMNVEV (reference sequence). CDR3 in amino acids: CASKQGGGLSGEQYF. In DNA form, the CDR3 reads TGTGCCAGCAAACAGGGGGGGGGCCTCTCGGGCGAGCAGTACTTC.

This rearrangement joins TRBV24-1 to TRBJ1-4; 9 bases map to TRBD1. Germline V lookup: CDR1 KGHDR, CDR2 SFDVKD. The CDR3 length is 17 residues. Trimming at V came to 3 bases and at J to 4 bases, leaving 8 bases not matched to a gene. The CDR3 protein is CATSDPDPGQGNEKLFF. CDR3 sequence (DNA): TGTGCCACCAGTGATCCCGACCCGGGACAGGGTAATGAAAAACTGTTTTTT.

The rearrangement uses TRBV5-1 and TRBJ2-3, with TRBD1 identical over 12 bases. The CDR3 loop spans 17 amino acids. The V gene end was trimmed by 0 bases and the J gene end by 5 bases; junction bases not matched to a gene: 7. Germline assignment: CDR1 SGHRS and CDR2 YFSETQ. The CDR3 nucleotides read TGCGCCAGCAGCTTGGAGGGACAGGGGGCGCGGAGAGATACGCAGTATTTT. Its translation is CASSLEGQGARRDTQYF.

The chain links TRBV19 to TRBJ1-5; 9 bases are shared with TRBD1. The CDR3 extends over 14 amino acids. J lost 5 bases, V lost 7 bases, and 6 bases had no gene match. The germline V gene encodes CDR1 LNHDA and CDR2 SQIVND (reference sequence). In nucleotides, the CDR3 is TGTGCCAGTACCACCGGGACAGGGTATCAGCCCCAGCATTTT. It specifies CASTTGTGYQPQHF.

This chain joins TRBV9 and TRBJ2-7, with 8 positions matching TRBD1. CDR3 size: 17 residues. CDR1 is SGDLS, CDR2 YYNGEE, per germline. V was pared by 0 bases and J by 3 bases, with 11 bases of the junction left unmatched. The CDR3 loop reads CASSVEDWTGSIYEQYF. The CDR3 DNA reads TGTGCCAGCAGCGTAGAGGATTGGACAGGGAGTATCTACGAGCAGTACTTC.

The chain joins TRBV7-9 to TRBJ1-1; 8 bases fit TRBD1. Trimming cost V 5 bases and J 0 bases; bases outside gene matches: 14. Germline loops: CDR1 SEHNR, CDR2 FQNEAQ (reference sequence). The CDR3 spans 18 residues. As DNA, the CDR3 is TGTGCCAGCAGCAAAAGGTGGACAGGGAAGAAAGTGAACACTGAAGCTTTCTTT. Amino acids: CASSKRWTGKKVNTEAFF. Full variable domain (remainder filled in from reference TRBV7-9 and TRBJ1-1): DTGVSQNPRHKITKRGQNVTFRCDPISEHNRLYWYRQTLGQGPEFLTYFQNEAQLEKSRLLSDRFSAERPKGSFSTLEIQRTEQGDSAMYLCASSKRWTGKKVNTEAFFGQGTRLTVV.

V usage is TRBV6-1 and J usage is TRBJ1-6; D gene uncertain. The V gene's germline CDR1 is MNHNS and CDR2 SASEGT. The CDR3 length is 16 residues. V lost 4 bases and J lost 4, with 14 bases in between. The CDR3 loop reads CASSVPGFTYNSPLHF. CDR3 in DNA: TGTGCCAGCAGTGTGCCGGGATTCACTTATAATTCACCCCTCCACTTT.

V gene TRBV9 combines with J gene TRBJ2-2, with 10 bases identical to TRBD2. The germline V gene encodes CDR1 SGDLS and CDR2 YYNGEE. The CDR3 is made up of 15 amino acids. With V trimmed by 1 base and J by 4 bases, 1 base remained unmatched. CDR3 region: CASSVTSGVTGELFF. The CDR3 coding sequence is TGTGCCAGCAGCGTAACTAGCGGGGTCACCGGGGAGCTGTTTTTT.

The chain carries TRBV7-2 and TRBJ2-7, with a weak D call TRBD1 (6 bases). This CDR3 spans 14 amino acids. CDR1 and CDR2 from the germline V gene are SGHTA and FQGNSA. Between the trimmed V and J ends, which lost 0 bases and 3 bases, there was a span of 9 bases. CDR3 sequence reads: CASSLAGAIYEQYF. The CDR3 coding sequence is TGTGCCAGCAGCTTAGCGGGGGCTATCTACGAGCAGTACTTC.

This chain links TRBV5-1 with TRBJ2-7; D remains ambiguous. The germline V gene encodes CDR1 SGHRS and CDR2 YFSETQ. V was trimmed by 0 bases and J by 3 bases, leaving 7 bases between them. The CDR3 runs to 13 residues. The CDR3 nucleotides read TGCGCCAGCAGCTTGGGCCAGGACTACGAGCAGTACTTC. Translation: CASSLGQDYEQYF.

V usage is TRBV28 and J usage is TRBJ2-2; a weak D match, TRBD1 (5 bases). Germline CDR1 and CDR2: MDHEN and SYDVKM. The CDR3 runs to 13 residues. V was clipped by 5 bases and J by 7 bases, with 11 bases between them. CDR3 sequence: CASSPQGVGELFF. CDR3 nucleotides: TGTGCCAGCAGTCCTCAGGGCGTCGGGGAGCTGTTTTTT.

The chain uses TRBV15 and TRBJ1-5; D is undetermined. The CDR3 is made up of 14 amino acids. Trimming took 3 bases from V and 2 from J, leaving 8 bases between them. Germline lookup yields CDR1 LNHNV and CDR2 YYDKDF (reference sequence). The CDR3 protein is CATSREGGNQPQHF. Here the CDR3 DNA reads TGTGCCACCAGCAGGGAGGGCGGCAATCAGCCCCAGCATTTT.

This chain links TRBV19 with TRBJ1-2; 7 bases are a match to TRBD1. The CDR3 is 14 amino acids. In germline, CDR1 is LNHDA, CDR2 SQIVND (reference sequence). Trimming took 3 bases from V and 5 from J; bases not matched to a gene: 6. Here the CDR3 reads CASSIGTDRYGYTF. As DNA, the CDR3 is TGTGCCAGTAGTATTGGGACAGACCGTTATGGCTACACCTTC.